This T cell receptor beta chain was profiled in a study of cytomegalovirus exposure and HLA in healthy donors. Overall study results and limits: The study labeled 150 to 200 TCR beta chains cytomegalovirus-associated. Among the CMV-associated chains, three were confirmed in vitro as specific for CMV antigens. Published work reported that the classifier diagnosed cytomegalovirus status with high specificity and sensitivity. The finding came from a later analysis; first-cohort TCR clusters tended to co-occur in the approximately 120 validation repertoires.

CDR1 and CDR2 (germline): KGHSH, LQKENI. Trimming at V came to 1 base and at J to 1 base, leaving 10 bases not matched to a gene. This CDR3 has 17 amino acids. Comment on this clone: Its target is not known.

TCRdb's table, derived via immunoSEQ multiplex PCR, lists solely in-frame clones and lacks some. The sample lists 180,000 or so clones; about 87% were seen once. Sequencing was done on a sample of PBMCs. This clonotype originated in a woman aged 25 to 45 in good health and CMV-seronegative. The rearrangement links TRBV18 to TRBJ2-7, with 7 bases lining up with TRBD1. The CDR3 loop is CASSPLPQNRGSYEQYF. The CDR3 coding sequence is TGTGCCAGCTCACCACTCCCACAAAACAGGGGTTCCTACGAGCAGTACTTC.